This T cell receptor (beta chain) is drawn from a study of blood T cell repertoires in COVID-19. In the study overall: The origin of the acute and convalescent COVID-19 samples was the United States, Italy and Spain.

Assay: immunoSEQ multiplex PCR; the TCRdb copy retains only in-frame clones and omits some. The sample holds more than 25,000 clones, around 89% seen once. The CDR3 consists of 14 residues. V lost 4 bases and J lost 1, with 10 bases in between. CDR1 and CDR2 (germline): MNHEY, SMNVEV (reference sequence). This chain joins TRBV27 and TRBJ2-5, with TRBD2 as a possible D gene (6 bases). This TCR was recovered from a man aged 55 to 70 with acute or convalescent COVID-19. Sequenced: peripheral blood. CDR3 DNA sequence: TGTGCCAGCAGTTCCCTGCGGGGCCAAGAGACCCAGTACTTC. It yields the protein CASSSLRGQETQYF.